The next 2 T cell receptor beta chains were all read from a single sample in a study of blood T cell repertoires in COVID-19. Method: immunoSEQ multiplex PCR; TCRdb's copy keeps in-frame clones and lacks some. The table shows 110,000 to 150,000 clones, with just under 85% occurring only once. Sequencing was carried out using PBMCs or T cells enriched from blood (not recorded which). The receptors derive from a woman between 40 and 55 years old who had recovered from COVID-19.

The chain couples TRBV30 to TRBJ1-2; the match to TRBD1 covers 9 bases. The V segment lost 0 bases and the J segment 7 bases; nucleotides outside the gene matches: 9. In germline, CDR1 is GTSNPN, CDR2 SVGIG (reference sequence). This CDR3 region has 15 residues. The CDR3 DNA reads as TGTGCCTGGAGTGTTCTTAAGACAGGGGGAAGTGGCTACACCTTC. This sequence encodes CAWSVLKTGGSGYTF.

In its sample, this clone was seen once. The rearrangement uses TRBV6-1 and TRBJ2-4, with D hard to call. Germline V gene data show CDR1 as MNHNS and CDR2 as SASEGT. This CDR3 comprises 16 residues. V lost 0 bases and J lost 0, with 9 bases in between. Here the CDR3 reads CASSEAAGIAKNIQYF. CDR3 nucleotides: TGTGCCAGCAGTGAAGCGGCAGGAATAGCCAAAAACATTCAGTACTTC.